The 9 T cell receptor beta chains reported below all come from one sample, sequenced in a study of cytomegalovirus exposure and HLA in healthy donors. The PCR used 60 Vbeta and 13 Jbeta primers. Generated by immunoSEQ multiplex PCR, the TCRdb table keeps only in-frame clones and is missing some. The table lists some 190,000 clones, around 79% of them singletons. The sequenced sample consisted of PBMCs. These receptors were taken from a woman between 50 and 59 years old in good health and CMV-seronegative.

The V and J genes are TRBV6-4 and TRBJ2-7, with 9 positions matching TRBD2. CDR1 and CDR2 from the germline V gene are MRHNA and SNTAGT. V lost 3 bases, J lost 5 bases, and 8 bases stayed unmatched. The CDR3 is 15 amino acids. DNA of the CDR3: TGTGCCAGCAGTGAAAGGTCTAGCGGGATACACGAGCAGTACTTC. It specifies CASSERSSGIHEQYF.

This rearrangement joins TRBV7-2 to TRBJ1-5, with D possibly TRBD1 on 5 matching bases. CDR3 length: 15 amino acids. V was trimmed by 1 base and J by 3 bases, leaving 10 bases between them. Germline V gene sequence: CDR1 SGHTA, CDR2 FQGNSA. As DNA, the CDR3 is TGTGCCAGCAGCTTAGTACGGGGGGTCAATCAGCCCCAGCATTTT. Its translation: CASSLVRGVNQPQHF.

The chain couples TRBV9 to TRBJ2-1, with 7 bases matching TRBD2. V gave up 0 bases and J gave up 7 bases; unmatched junction bases: 13. The CDR3 length is 17 residues. CDR1 is SGDLS and CDR2 is YYNGEE in the germline V gene. The CDR3 sequence: CASSVATSGVLGNEQFF. In DNA, the CDR3 is TGTGCCAGCAGCGTAGCAACGAGCGGGGTCCTGGGTAATGAGCAGTTCTTC.

This clone has a single count. The chain recombines TRBV18 with TRBJ1-1; the D gene is possibly TRBD1 (5 bases). The V gene's germline CDR1 is KGHSH and CDR2 LQKENI. This CDR3 has 11 amino acids. Trimming took 3 bases from V and 10 from J, leaving 9 bases between them. The CDR3 sequence is CASSPDQGAFF. CDR3 DNA: TGTGCCAGCTCACCTGACCAGGGAGCTTTCTTT. Full variable domain (outside the CDR3, taken from reference TRBV18 and TRBJ1-1): NAGVMQNPRHLVRRRGQEARLRCSPMKGHSHVYWYRQLPEEGLKFMVYLQKENIIDESGMPKERFSAEFPKEGPSILRIQQVVRGDSAAYFCASSPDQGAFFGQGTRLTVV.

This rearrangement joins TRBV7-3 to TRBJ2-5; tentatively, D is TRBD2 (6 bases). CDR3 length: 14 residues. Germline CDR1 reads SGHTA; CDR2 reads FQGTGA. Trimming left V 5 bases short and J 4 bases short, with 14 bases between. The CDR3 sequence: CASSHGLTSETQYF. The CDR3 coding sequence is TGTGCCAGCAGCCATGGACTAACCTCAGAGACCCAGTACTTC.

About this clone itself: The same CDR3 also results from other DNA sequences found in this sample. This rearrangement joins TRBV7-2 to TRBJ1-5; D gene unclear. The CDR3 runs 12 residues. The germline gives CDR1 SGHTA, CDR2 FQGNSA. CDR3 loop: CAAGQVNQPQHF. DNA for the CDR3: TGTGCGGCGGGTCAGGTTAATCAGCCCCAGCATTTT.

V gene TRBV4-3 combines with J gene TRBJ2-1; D remains unclear. The CDR3 extends over 12 amino acids. Trimming removed 5 bases from V and 6 bases from J, with 8 bases in between. The germline CDR1 and CDR2 sequences are LGHNA and YSLEER. The chain's CDR3 is CASSYNGNEQFF. CDR3 nucleotide sequence: TGCGCCAGCAGCTACAATGGCAATGAGCAGTTCTTC.

The rearrangement joins TRBV5-1 to TRBJ2-7, with TRBD1 matching 7 bases. This CDR3 spans 12 amino acids. Germline values: CDR1 SGHRS, CDR2 YFSETQ. V lost 2 bases, J lost 5 bases, and 1 base stayed unmatched. The CDR3 loop is CASSFTGDEQYF. Here the CDR3 DNA reads TGCGCCAGCAGCTTTACAGGGGACGAGCAGTACTTC.

The J gene is TRBJ2-5, the V gene TRBV6-5; maybe TRBD2 (6 bases). The CDR3 totals 15 residues. The ends were cut back, 2 bases at V and 5 bases at J, with 15 bases in the middle. Germline assignment: CDR1 MNHEY and CDR2 SVGAGI. The CDR3 protein is CASSYPPEGRETQYF. The CDR3 DNA reads TGTGCCAGCAGTTACCCCCCGGAGGGTAGGGAGACCCAGTACTTC.